The source of this T cell receptor beta chain is a study of somatic mutations in cytotoxic T cells in rheumatoid arthritis. Turning to the study itself: Blood samples of roughly 33 ml were drawn from patients (in EDTA) right after diagnosis and before any treatment.

Germline V gene lookup returns CDR1 SGDLS and CDR2 YYNGEE. After removal of 0 bases from V and 2 bases from J, the junction contained 4 bases not matched to a gene. This CDR3 has 16 residues. Clones were read by immunoSEQ multiplex PCR, and TCRdb kept only the in-frame ones, dropping some. The sample lists about 16,000 clones, 77% occurring once. Separation of CD4+ and CD8+ cells was performed by positive magnetic bead selection, and purity was verified by flow cytometry. Findings of the study overall: It was found that CD8+ T-cell clonality in rheumatoid arthritis patients did not differ significantly from that in age-matched healthy controls.

This clone appeared a few times. No antigen is known for it. The rearrangement joins TRBV9 to TRBJ2-3; TRBD2 matches at 9 bases. The sample comprised CD8+ T cells sorted from blood. This TCR was sampled from an adult with rheumatoid arthritis. The CDR3 sequence: CASSVATSGYTDTQYF. The CDR3 DNA reads as TGTGCCAGCAGCGTAGCGACTAGCGGATACACAGATACGCAGTATTTT.